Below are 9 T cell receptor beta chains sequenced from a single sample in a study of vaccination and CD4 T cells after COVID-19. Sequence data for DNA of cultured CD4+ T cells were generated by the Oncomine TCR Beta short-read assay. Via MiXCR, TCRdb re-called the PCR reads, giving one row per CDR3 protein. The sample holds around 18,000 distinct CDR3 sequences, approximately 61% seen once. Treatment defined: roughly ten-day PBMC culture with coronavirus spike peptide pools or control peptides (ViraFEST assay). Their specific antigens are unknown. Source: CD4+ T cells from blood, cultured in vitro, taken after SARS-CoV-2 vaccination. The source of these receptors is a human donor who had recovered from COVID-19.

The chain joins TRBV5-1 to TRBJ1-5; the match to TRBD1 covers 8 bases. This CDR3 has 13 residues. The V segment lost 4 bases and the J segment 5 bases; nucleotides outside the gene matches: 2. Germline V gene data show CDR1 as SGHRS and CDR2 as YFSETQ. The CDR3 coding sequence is TGCGCCAGCAGCCAGGGGGCCGATCAGCCCCAGCATTTT. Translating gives CASSQGADQPQHF.

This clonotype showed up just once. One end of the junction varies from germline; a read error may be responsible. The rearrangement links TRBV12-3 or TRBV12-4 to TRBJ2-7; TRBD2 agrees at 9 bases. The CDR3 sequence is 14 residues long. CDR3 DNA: TGTGCCAGCAGGTTAGCGGGAGAAGGGTACGAGCAGTACTTC. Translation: CASRLAGEGYEQYF.

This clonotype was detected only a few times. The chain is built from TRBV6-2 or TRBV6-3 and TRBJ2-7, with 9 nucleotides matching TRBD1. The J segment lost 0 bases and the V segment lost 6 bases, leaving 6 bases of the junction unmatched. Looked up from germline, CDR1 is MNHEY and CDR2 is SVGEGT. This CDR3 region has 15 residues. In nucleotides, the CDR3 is TGTGCCAGCAGCGCCGGGACAGGGCGCTCCTACGAGCAGTACTTC. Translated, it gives CASSAGTGRSYEQYF.

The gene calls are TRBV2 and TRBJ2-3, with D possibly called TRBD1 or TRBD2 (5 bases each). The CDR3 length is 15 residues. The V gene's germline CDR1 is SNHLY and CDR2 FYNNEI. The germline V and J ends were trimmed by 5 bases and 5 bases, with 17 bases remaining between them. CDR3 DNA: TGTGCCAGCAGTCGACGACAGCCCGGGAAAGATACGCAGTATTTT. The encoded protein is CASSRRQPGKDTQYF. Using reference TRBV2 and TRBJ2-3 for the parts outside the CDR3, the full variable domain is EPEVTQTPSHQVTQMGQEVILRCVPISNHLYFYWYRQILGQKVEFLVSFYNNEISEKSEIFDDQFSVERPDGSNFTLKIRSTKLEDSAMYFCASSRRQPGKDTQYFGPGTRLTVL.

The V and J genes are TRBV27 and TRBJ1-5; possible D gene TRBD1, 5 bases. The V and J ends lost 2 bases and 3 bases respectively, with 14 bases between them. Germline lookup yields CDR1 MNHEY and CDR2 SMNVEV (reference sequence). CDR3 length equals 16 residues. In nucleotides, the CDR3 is TGTGCCAGCAGTTTAACGGGGGTATACAACAATCAGCCCCAGCATTTT. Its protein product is CASSLTGVYNNQPQHF.

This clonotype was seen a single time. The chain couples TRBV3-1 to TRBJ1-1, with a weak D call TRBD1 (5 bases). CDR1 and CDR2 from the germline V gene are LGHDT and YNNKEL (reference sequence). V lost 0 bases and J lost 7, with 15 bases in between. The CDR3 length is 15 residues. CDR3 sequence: CASSQDLAGTVEAFF. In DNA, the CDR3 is TGTGCCAGCAGCCAAGATCTTGCAGGGACCGTTGAAGCTTTCTTT.

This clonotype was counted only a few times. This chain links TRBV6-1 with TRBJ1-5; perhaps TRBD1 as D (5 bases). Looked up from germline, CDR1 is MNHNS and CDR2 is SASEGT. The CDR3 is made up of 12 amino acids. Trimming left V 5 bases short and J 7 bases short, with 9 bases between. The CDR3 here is CASSRGGQPQHF. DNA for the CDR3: TGTGCCAGCAGTCGGGGGGGACAGCCCCAGCATTTT.

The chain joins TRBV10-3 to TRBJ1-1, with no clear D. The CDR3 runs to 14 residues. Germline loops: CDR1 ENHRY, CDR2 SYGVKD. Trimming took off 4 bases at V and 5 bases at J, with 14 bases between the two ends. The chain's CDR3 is CAISVTTGVTEAFF. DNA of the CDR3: TGTGCCATCAGTGTAACGACGGGAGTGACTGAAGCTTTCTTT.

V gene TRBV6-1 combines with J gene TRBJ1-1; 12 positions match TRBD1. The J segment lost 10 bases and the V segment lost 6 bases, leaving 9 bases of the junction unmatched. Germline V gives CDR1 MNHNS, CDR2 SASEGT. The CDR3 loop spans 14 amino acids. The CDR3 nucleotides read TGTGCCAGCAGCCTGGGACAGGGGGCGCGTGGAGCTTTCTTT. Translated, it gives CASSLGQGARGAFF.